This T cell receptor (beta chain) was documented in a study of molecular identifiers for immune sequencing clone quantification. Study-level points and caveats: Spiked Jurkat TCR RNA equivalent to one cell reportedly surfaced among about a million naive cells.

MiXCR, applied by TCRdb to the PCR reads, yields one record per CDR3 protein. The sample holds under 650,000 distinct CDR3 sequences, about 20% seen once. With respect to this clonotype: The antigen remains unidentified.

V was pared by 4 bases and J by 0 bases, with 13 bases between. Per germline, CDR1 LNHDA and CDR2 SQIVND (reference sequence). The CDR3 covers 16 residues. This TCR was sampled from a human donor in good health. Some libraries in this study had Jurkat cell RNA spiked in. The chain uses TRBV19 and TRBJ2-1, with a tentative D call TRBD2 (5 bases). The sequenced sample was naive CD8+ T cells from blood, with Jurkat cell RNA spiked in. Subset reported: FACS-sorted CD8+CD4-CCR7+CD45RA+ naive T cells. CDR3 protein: CASSNPETSSYNEQFF. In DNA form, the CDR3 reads TGTGCCAGTAGTAATCCGGAAACTAGCTCCTACAATGAGCAGTTCTTC.